The 16 T cell receptor beta chains below were found in one sample sequenced in a study of graft-versus-host responses after intestinal transplantation. Their specific antigens are unknown. Clones were sequenced by immunoSEQ multiplex PCR, and TCRdb holds only the in-frame ones, with some missing. The sample lists about 26,000 clones, roughly 82% occurring once. Here the sequenced sample was unstimulated CD4+ T cells sorted from spleen or lymph node cells, taken before intestinal transplant. These receptors originate from a human donor who received an intestinal transplant.

The chain combines TRBV10-1 with TRBJ2-1, with D unresolved. Trimming stripped 3 bases from V and 2 bases from J, with 8 bases between. From germline, CDR1 is WNHNN and CDR2 SYGVQD (reference sequence). This CDR3 has 14 amino acids. The CDR3 DNA is TGCGCCAGCAGTGAAGGACCCCCCTACAATGAGCAGTTCTTC. It codes for CASSEGPPYNEQFF.

The chain joins TRBV18 to TRBJ2-5; possibly TRBD2 for D (6 bases). Germline CDR1 is KGHSH and CDR2 is LQKENI. The germline V and J ends were trimmed by 6 bases and 5 bases, with 16 bases remaining between them. CDR3 length: 14 residues. This chain's CDR3 is CASSHGSVQETQYF. CDR3 DNA sequence: TGTGCCAGCTCCCACGGGAGTGTGCAGGAGACCCAGTACTTC.

V is TRBV5-1 and J is TRBJ2-7; a weak D match, TRBD2 (6 bases). CDR3 length: 14 amino acids. V lost 3 bases, J lost 2 bases, and 12 bases lay in between. Germline loops: CDR1 SGHRS, CDR2 YFSETQ. The chain's CDR3 is CASSSSGPPYEQYF. The CDR3 DNA sequence: TGCGCCAGCAGCTCGAGCGGGCCGCCCTACGAGCAGTACTTC.

This clone was seen more than once but under ten times. Relative to the germline gene, one junction end is altered; a read error may explain this. This chain joins TRBV28 and TRBJ2-7; 7 bases are a match to TRBD2. From germline, CDR1 is MDHEN and CDR2 SYDVKM. The CDR3 covers 14 residues. CDR3 bases: TGTGCGAGCATAGATCGCGGGGGACCCTACGAGCAGTACTTC. It is translated as CASIDRGGPYEQYF.

This chain links TRBV18 with TRBJ2-7, with unresolved D. CDR3 length equals 13 residues. Germline-derived CDR1 and CDR2 are KGHSH and LQKENI. V was pared by 1 base and J by 3 bases, with 7 bases between. CDR3 sequence (DNA): TGTGCCAGCTCACCACGGGTCAGCTACGAGCAGTACTTC. This translates into CASSPRVSYEQYF.

This clone was seen a handful of times. The genes are TRBV19 and TRBJ2-1, with 9 positions matching TRBD1. CDR1 and CDR2 from the germline V gene are LNHDA and SQIVND (reference sequence). The CDR3 is 16 residues long. J was trimmed by 7 bases and V by 6 bases; bases with no gene match: 13. The CDR3 region has the DNA TGTGCCAGTAGCTTCTCGGGACAGGGTTGGTCTAATGAGCAGTTCTTC. This gives the protein CASSFSGQGWSNEQFF.

This sequence joins TRBV5-6 and TRBJ1-1; a possible D gene is TRBD1 (6 bases). V gave up 3 bases and J gave up 0 bases, with 15 bases separating them. The germline CDR1 and CDR2 sequences are SGHDT and YYEEEE. This CDR3 contains 16 residues. The CDR3 nucleotides are TGTGCCAGCAGCTGGTGGGGGGCCGGCATGAACACTGAAGCTTTCTTT. Its translation is CASSWWGAGMNTEAFF.

The rearrangement uses TRBV21-1 and TRBJ2-5; no check of the table's D call, TRBD2, against the DNA was made. TRBV21-1 constitutes a pseudogene. This CDR3 has 19 residues. This chain's CDR3 is CASSKVVENPHRYQETQYF. The CDR3 DNA reads as TGTGCCAGCAGCAAAGTTGTTGAGAACCCCCACCGATACCAAGAGACCCAGTACTTC.

The gene calls are TRBV14 and TRBJ1-1, with unresolved D. The CDR3 covers 15 residues. With 1 base removed from V and 1 base from J, the gap between germline ends came to 10 bases. The V gene's germline CDR1 is SGHDN and CDR2 FVKESK. The CDR3 spells CASSQVRTGNTEAFF. CDR3 bases: TGTGCCAGCAGCCAAGTCAGGACGGGGAACACTGAAGCTTTCTTT.

The gene calls are TRBV10-1 and TRBJ2-4; possibly TRBD1 for D (5 bases). Germline values: CDR1 WNHNN, CDR2 SYGVQD (reference sequence). V lost 4 bases and J 2 bases, leaving 6 bases between the germline ends. The CDR3 is made up of 13 amino acids. The CDR3 DNA follows: TGCGCCAGCAGTGCAGGGTCCAAAAACATTCAGTACTTC. This gives the protein CASSAGSKNIQYF.

The rearrangement joins TRBV11-3 to TRBJ2-2, with TRBD2 matching over 10 bases. There are 17 residues in the CDR3. J was trimmed by 8 bases and V by 5 bases; bases with no gene match: 14. CDR1 is SGHNT and CDR2 is YENEEA in the germline V gene. For the CDR3, the DNA is TGTGCCAGCAGCCGGCGGGTAACTAGCGGGAAAACGGGGGAGCTGTTTTTT. The encoded protein is CASSRRVTSGKTGELFF. Using reference TRBV11-3 and TRBJ2-2 for the parts outside the CDR3, the full variable domain is EAGVVQSPRYKIIEKKQPVAFWCNPISGHNTLYWYLQNLGQGPELLIRYENEEAVDDSQLPKDRFSAERLKGVDSTLKIQPAELGDSAVYLCASSRRVTSGKTGELFFGEGSRLTVL.

V is TRBV7-9 and J is TRBJ2-2; 8 bases line up with TRBD2. V lost 4 bases to trimming and J lost 1 base; unmatched junction nucleotides: 14. There are 19 residues in the CDR3. Germline V gene lookup returns CDR1 SEHNR and CDR2 FQNEAQ (reference sequence). The chain's CDR3 is CASSSQGKLSGGNTGELFF. The DNA of the CDR3 is TGTGCCAGCAGCTCGCAGGGAAAGTTGAGCGGGGGGAACACCGGGGAGCTGTTTTTT.

The chain recombines TRBV6-1 with TRBJ2-7, with TRBD2 as a possible D gene (5 bases). Trimming cost V 7 bases and J 0 bases, with 16 bases left between them. The CDR3 is 15 residues long. The V gene's germline CDR1 is MNHNS and CDR2 SASEGT. CDR3 amino acids: CASKIGEWSSYEQYF. In DNA form, the CDR3 reads TGTGCCAGCAAAATCGGGGAATGGAGCTCCTACGAGCAGTACTTC.

V usage is TRBV11-3 and J usage is TRBJ2-3; 7 bases agree with TRBD2. Germline-derived CDR1 and CDR2 are SGHNT and YENEEA. The CDR3 extends over 14 amino acids. The V segment lost 0 bases and the J segment 6 bases; nucleotides outside the gene matches: 3. CDR3: CASSLDRLADTQYF. As DNA, the CDR3 is TGTGCCAGCAGCTTAGACCGACTAGCCGATACGCAGTATTTT.

The chain employs TRBV7-3 and TRBJ2-5, with unresolved D. The CDR3 runs 13 residues. Germline loops: CDR1 SGHTA, CDR2 FQGTGA. Trimming cost V 2 bases and J 4 bases, with 8 bases left between them. The CDR3: CASSLDGRETQYF. CDR3 nucleotides: TGTGCCAGCAGCTTAGATGGCAGAGAGACCCAGTACTTC.

The V call is TRBV6-6, the J call TRBJ2-2; no definite D call. Germline V lookup: CDR1 MNHNY, CDR2 SVGAGI (reference sequence). There are 16 residues in the CDR3. V lost 2 bases and J 3 bases, leaving 13 bases between the germline ends. The CDR3 is CASSYPGLLYTGELFF. The DNA for the CDR3 is TGTGCCAGCAGTTACCCCGGTCTGCTATACACCGGGGAGCTGTTTTTT.